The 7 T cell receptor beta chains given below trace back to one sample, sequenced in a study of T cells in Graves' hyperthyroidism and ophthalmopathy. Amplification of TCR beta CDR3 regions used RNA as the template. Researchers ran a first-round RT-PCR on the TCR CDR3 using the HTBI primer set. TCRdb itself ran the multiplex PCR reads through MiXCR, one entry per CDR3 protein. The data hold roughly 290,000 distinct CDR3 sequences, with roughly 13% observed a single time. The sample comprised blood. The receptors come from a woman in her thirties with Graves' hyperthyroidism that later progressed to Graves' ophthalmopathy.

Here the CDR3 reads CASKRPGSGYGYTF. The CDR3 DNA is TGTGCCAGCAAAAGGCCAGGATCTGGGTATGGCTACACCTTC. This chain connects TRBV27 to TRBJ1-2, with no clear D. Germline values: CDR1 MNHEY, CDR2 SMNVEV (reference sequence). Between the trimmed V and J ends, which lost 7 bases and 5 bases, there was a span of 17 bases. The CDR3 consists of 14 residues.

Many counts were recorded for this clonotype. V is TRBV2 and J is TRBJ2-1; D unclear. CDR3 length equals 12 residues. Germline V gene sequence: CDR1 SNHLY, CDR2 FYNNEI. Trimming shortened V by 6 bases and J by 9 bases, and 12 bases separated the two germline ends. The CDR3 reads CASRNPASEQFF. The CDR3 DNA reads TGTGCCAGCAGAAACCCCGCTAGTGAGCAGTTCTTC.

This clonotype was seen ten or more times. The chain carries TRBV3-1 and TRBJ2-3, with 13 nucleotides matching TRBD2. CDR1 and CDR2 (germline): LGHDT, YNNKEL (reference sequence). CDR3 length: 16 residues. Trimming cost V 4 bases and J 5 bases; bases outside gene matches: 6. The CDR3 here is CASSPGLAGVEDTQYF. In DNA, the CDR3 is TGTGCCAGCAGCCCTGGACTAGCGGGAGTAGAAGATACGCAGTATTTT.

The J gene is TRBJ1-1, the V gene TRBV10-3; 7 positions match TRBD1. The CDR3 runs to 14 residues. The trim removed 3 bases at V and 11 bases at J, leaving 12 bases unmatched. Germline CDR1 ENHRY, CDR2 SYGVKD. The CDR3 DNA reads TGTGCCATCAGTGAAATAGGGGGCGGGGGTATCGCTTTCTTT. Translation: CAISEIGGGGIAFF.

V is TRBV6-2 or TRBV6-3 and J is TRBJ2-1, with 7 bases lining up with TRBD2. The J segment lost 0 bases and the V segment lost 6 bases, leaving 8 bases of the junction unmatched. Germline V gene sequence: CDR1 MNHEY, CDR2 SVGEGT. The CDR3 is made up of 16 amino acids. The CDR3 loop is CASRRLAASSYNEQFF. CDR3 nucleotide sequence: TGTGCCAGCAGAAGACTAGCCGCAAGCTCCTACAATGAGCAGTTCTTC.

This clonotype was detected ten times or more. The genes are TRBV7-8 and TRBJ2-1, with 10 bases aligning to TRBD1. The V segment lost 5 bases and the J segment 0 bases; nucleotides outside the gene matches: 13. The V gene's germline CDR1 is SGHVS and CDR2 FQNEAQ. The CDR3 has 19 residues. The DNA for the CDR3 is TGTGCCAGCAGCCAAGTAGACAGGGGGCCCTATAGCTCCTACAATGAGCAGTTCTTC. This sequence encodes CASSQVDRGPYSSYNEQFF.

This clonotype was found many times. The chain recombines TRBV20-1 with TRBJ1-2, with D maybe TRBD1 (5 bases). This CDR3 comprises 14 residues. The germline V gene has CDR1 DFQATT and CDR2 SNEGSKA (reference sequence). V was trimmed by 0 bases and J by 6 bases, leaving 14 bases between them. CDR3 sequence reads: CSARDQTETNGYTF. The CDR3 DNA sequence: TGCAGTGCTAGAGATCAGACAGAAACTAATGGCTACACCTTC.